The 14 T cell receptor beta chains reported below all come from one sample, sequenced in a study of glioma-infiltrating T cells. Amplification of TCR alpha and beta CDR3 regions from RNA used iRepertoire nested multiplex PCR. MiXCR was run by TCRdb on the multiplex PCR reads, yielding one entry per CDR3 protein. In the table there are a few hundred thousand distinct CDR3 sequences, 41% of which are singletons. Sequencing was performed on glioma tissue, nonneoplastic brain tissue, or PBMCs (not recorded which). These receptors were collected from a human donor with low-grade glioma or glioblastoma, undergoing nonglioma brain surgery, or in good health (not recorded which).

This clonotype was detected a few times. The CDR3 sequence: CASSQGGRGRFLYQPQHF. The CDR3 DNA reads as TGCGCCAGCAGCCAAGGCGGGAGGGGGCGATTTCTCTATCAGCCCCAGCATTTT. The chain has TRBV4-1 and TRBJ1-5; TRBD1 matches 7 bases. V was clipped by 1 base and J by 5 bases; unmatched bases: 14. Per germline, CDR1 MGHRA and CDR2 YSYEKL. This CDR3 is built from 18 residues.

In the case of this clonotype: A much bigger clone sits one base away, suggesting this may be a read error. This sequence joins TRBV6-2 or TRBV6-3 and TRBJ2-3; perhaps TRBD2 as D (7 bases). The CDR3 length is 15 residues. Germline assignment: CDR1 MNHEY and CDR2 SVGEGT. The CDR3 protein is CASSNGAGDTDRQYF. The CDR3 DNA sequence: TGTGCCAGCAGCAACGGTGCGGGGGACACAGATAGGCAGTATTTT.

Note on this clonotype: A much larger clone lies a single base off, so this may be a read error. The J gene is TRBJ2-7, the V gene TRBV20-1; 9 bases match TRBD1. The V gene end was trimmed by 6 bases and the J gene end by 4 bases; junction bases not matched to a gene: 10. Germline lookup yields CDR1 DFQATT and CDR2 SNEGSKA (reference sequence). There are 14 residues in the CDR3. The CDR3: CSAEDLDRGYEQYF. For the CDR3, the DNA is TGCAGTGCCGAGGACCTGGACAGGGGATACGAGCAGTACTTC.

The rearrangement links TRBV20-1 to TRBJ2-6; D tentatively reads TRBD1 or TRBD2 (5 bases each). Germline values: CDR1 DFQATT, CDR2 SNEGSKA (reference sequence). The CDR3 totals 16 residues. CDR3 sequence (DNA): TGCAGCGTCCAAACCCGGGGCAGCTCTGGGGCCAACGTCCTGACTTTC. Residues: CSVQTRGSSGANVLTF.

This clonotype was recorded a few times. The genes are TRBV20-1 and TRBJ2-3, with 12 positions matching TRBD2. J was trimmed by 5 bases and V by 1 base; bases with no gene match: 4. The CDR3 loop spans 15 amino acids. Germline V CDR1 and CDR2: DFQATT, SNEGSKA (reference sequence). Here the CDR3 reads CSARGLGLAGDTQYF. CDR3 in DNA: TGCAGTGCTAGAGGTTTGGGACTAGCGGGAGATACGCAGTATTTT.

Only a few counts were recorded for this clonotype. This chain joins TRBV19 and TRBJ2-7; 10 bases match TRBD1. V shed 6 bases and J 7 bases; nucleotides not matched to a gene: 12. This CDR3 has 15 amino acids. Germline V gene sequence: CDR1 LNHDA, CDR2 SQIVND (reference sequence). The CDR3 DNA reads TGTGCCAGTAGCCACCCTAGACAGGGGGCTGAAGAGCAGTACTTC. Protein: CASSHPRQGAEEQYF.

This clonotype was observed a handful of times. V is TRBV20-1 and J is TRBJ2-7; D tentatively fits TRBD1 or TRBD2 (5 bases each). The ends were cut back, 6 bases at V and 4 bases at J, with 16 bases in the middle. The germline CDR1 and CDR2 sequences are DFQATT and SNEGSKA (reference sequence). This CDR3 contains 13 residues. This CDR3 reads CSAHEGTDYEQYF. CDR3 nucleotides: TGCAGTGCCCACGAGGGGACCGATTACGAGCAGTACTTC.

This chain connects TRBV2 to TRBJ2-1; D could derive from TRBD1 or TRBD2 (5 bases each). Trimming pared 3 bases from V and 9 bases from J, leaving 9 bases between. CDR1 SNHLY and CDR2 FYNNEI come from the germline V gene. The CDR3 consists of 12 residues. CDR3 in DNA: TGTGCCAGCAGTGAGTCGGGGCGTGAGCAGTTCTTC. Protein sequence: CASSESGREQFF.

The chain links TRBV10-3 to TRBJ2-2, with D unresolved. Looked up from germline, CDR1 is ENHRY and CDR2 is SYGVKD. Trimming shortened V by 2 bases and J by 1 base, and 5 bases separated the two germline ends. CDR3 length equals 14 residues. The CDR3 loop reads CAISETRNTGELFF. The CDR3, as DNA: TGTGCCATCAGTGAGACTCGGAACACCGGGGAGCTGTTTTTT.

V usage is TRBV19 and J usage is TRBJ1-2; D gene ambiguous. This CDR3 comprises 11 residues. The V end was cut by 2 bases, the J end by 6 bases, with 4 bases between. Germline assignment: CDR1 LNHDA and CDR2 SQIVND (reference sequence). The DNA of the CDR3 is TGTGCCAGTAGTATAAAACATGGCTACACCTTC. Translation gives CASSIKHGYTF.

Comment on this clonotype: A much larger clone differs from this one at a single base, so this may be a read error. This chain joins TRBV20-1 and TRBJ2-3; no clear D. The CDR3 runs to 13 residues. V was trimmed by 6 bases and J by 6 bases, leaving 16 bases between them. Germline assignment: CDR1 DFQATT and CDR2 SNEGSKA (reference sequence). The CDR3 DNA follows: TGCAGTGCCAACCCCGAGGTCGGCGATACGCAGTATTTT. This sequence encodes CSANPEVGDTQYF.

This clonotype was seen repeatedly, ten times or more. The rearrangement uses TRBV6-1 and TRBJ1-5; the D is unclear. Germline assignment: CDR1 MNHNS and CDR2 SASEGT. V was cut by 6 bases and J by 6 bases, with 18 bases left in between. This CDR3 comprises 15 residues. For the CDR3, the DNA is TGTGCCAGCAGGCCCCATTCGGACCCCTCTCAGCCCCAGCATTTT. It is translated as CASRPHSDPSQPQHF.

The rearrangement uses TRBV9 and TRBJ2-7, with 7 bases that match TRBD1. The V segment lost 5 bases and the J segment 0 bases; nucleotides outside the gene matches: 2. Germline V gives CDR1 SGDLS, CDR2 YYNGEE. This CDR3 comprises 13 residues. CDR3 DNA: TGTGCCAGCAGGTGGGACAGCTCCTACGAGCAGTACTTC. Translated: CASRWDSSYEQYF.

This chain uses TRBV4-3 with TRBJ2-7; 9 bases align to TRBD2. The end of the DNA fits TRBJ2-5 better, so the J call may be wrong. The V gene's germline CDR1 is LGHNA and CDR2 YSLEER. This CDR3 has 15 amino acids. The CDR3 sequence: CASSQVGLASETQYF. Written as DNA, the CDR3 is TGCGCCAGCAGCCAAGTAGGACTAGCGTCGGAGACCCAGTACTTC.